Here is one T cell receptor beta chain with its context. Its antigen is still unknown. V was cut by 7 bases and J by 7 bases, with 16 bases left in between. Germline-derived CDR1 and CDR2 are SQVTM and ANQGSEA. The CDR3 has 12 residues. The record originates from a study of beta chain features in type 1 diabetes. Study-wide results and limits: Significant though moderate, a shortening of TCRB CDR3s appeared in all four CD4+ subsets of Type 1 diabetes patients. Reduced insertions and increased deletions marked VDJ junctions in type 1 diabetes patients.

The investigators reverse transcribed all of the isolated RNA, so they sequenced expressed TCRB transcripts. Repertoires were generated with immunoSEQ multiplex PCR, while TCRdb's copy carries only in-frame clones and drops some. The sample carries about 650,000 clones, around 11% recorded once. This receptor was obtained from a man aged 25 to 40 with type 1 diabetes. The sample taken for sequencing was naive CD4+ T cells from blood. This sequence joins TRBV29-1 and TRBJ1-2, with D maybe TRBD1 (6 bases). CDR3 amino acids: CSGQEPGFGYTF. CDR3 nucleotide sequence: TGCAGCGGACAGGAGCCAGGTTTTGGCTACACCTTC.